This TCR beta chain was identified during a study of a mutant IDH1 vaccine in newly diagnosed glioma (dated by TCRdb to about 2021). About the study as a whole: Of the roughly 30 treated patients, approximately 62% were male and around 38% were female, and a mean age of about 37 years was recorded. Peripheral blood samples were drawn at six visits, namely V03 (baseline), V05, V07, V10, V12 and V13. Before enrollment, patients had received standard therapy of radiotherapy alone, temozolomide alone, or radiochemotherapy with temozolomide; most received the combination. For exploratory analyses, about two dozen treated patients had longitudinal TCRB deep sequencing done wherever samples were available. What the work shows at the level of the full study, not this receptor alone: PBMC samples for TCRB deep sequencing were selected based on availability. According to the authors, sample limitations meant that analyses of patient blood samples could not be reproduced. Immune responses induced by the vaccine were seen in 90% to 95% of patients across multiple MHC alleles. Changes in the top peripheral T cell clonotypes picked up by TCRB sequencing did not appear to be linked to pseudoprogression.

Relative to germline, V is 3 bases shorter and J is 6 bases shorter, with 15 bases between their ends. From the cysteine through the phenylalanine, the CDR3 covers 14 amino acids. The DNA shown is the 42-base CDR3, in frame from base 1. The germline V gene provides CDR1 MNHNS and CDR2 SASEGT. Receptor amplification or capture employed the immunoSEQ multiplex PCR assay. Rearranged TCR beta chain sequences were amplified using the hsTCRB Kit according to the manufacturer's protocol. Sequencing of TCRB libraries was carried out on an Illumina MiSeq. Concerning the study's data processing: The proprietary platform of the kit vendor was used for demultiplexing, trimming and gene mapping. The clones in this table, taken by TCRdb from immuneACCESS, are in-frame only. Not every clone is retained; where verified, under half of the shortfall comes from an unresolved V gene, and the cause of the rest is unknown. V and J calls and clone size are copied from that table; D and trimming were computed from the DNA. Across this sample there are 99,000 or so clones, with about 87% seen only once. Around 0.6% of the sample goes to the ten largest clones.

As concerns this clone: It lacks a known antigen. Base qualities are missing; no much larger clone stands one base away.

Sample time point, as interpreted from the label and publication: baseline, week 1 (first vaccination visit). The treatment or condition label for this specimen denotes: pre-vaccination baseline after standard-of-care therapy. Donors had newly diagnosed WHO grade 3 or 4 IDH1-mutant astrocytomas with loss of nuclear ATRX. The samples were drawn from NOA16, a multicentre, single-arm, open-label phase I trial in Germany that tested a mutant IDH1 peptide vaccine in humans for the first time. Visit V03 blood draws served as the baseline sample for immunogenicity testing. Genomic DNA for TCRB sequencing was extracted from EDTA blood using the DNeasy Blood and Tissue Kit.

This receptor was obtained from a woman aged 50 to 65 with glioma. The rearranged chain carries TRBV6-1 and TRBJ2-7; the D gene assignment is ambiguous. The source material was PBMCs, sampled from a glioma patient treated with radiotherapy, temozolomide or both. Read as DNA, the sequence is TGTGCCAGCAGTGACGTGGAGTCGGTAGGCGAGCAGTACTTC. Its protein is CASSDVESVGEQYF.